The sequence of this T cell receptor (beta chain) was determined in a study of blood T cell repertoires in COVID-19. At the level of the study: The United States, Italy and Spain provided the acute and convalescent COVID-19 samples. Sources were T cells, B-cell-depleted T cells, or PBMCs; the material itself was cDNA or gDNA.

Source study methods: By means of reference gene primer amplification, nucleated cell counts were estimated. Some clones are missing from TCRdb's copy, which holds only in-frame ones; the method was immunoSEQ multiplex PCR. Clonal size and the V and J genes are those of that table, whereas D and trimming came from the DNA. Found here are about 210,000 clones, roughly four fifths of them singletons; the top ten hold 9.5% to 15%. Germline values: CDR1 SGHRS, CDR2 YFSETQ. This CDR3 comprises 15 residues. Unmatched junction bases numbered 4, after V lost 1 base and J lost 1 base. The TCR sequence derives from a woman in her thirties or forties with acute or convalescent COVID-19. Material: peripheral blood. The V gene is TRBV5-1, the J gene TRBJ2-7; 8 bases match TRBD1. CDR3 region: CASSLTGTGSYEQYF. In DNA, the CDR3 is TGCGCCAGCAGCTTGACCGGGACAGGTTCCTACGAGCAGTACTTC.